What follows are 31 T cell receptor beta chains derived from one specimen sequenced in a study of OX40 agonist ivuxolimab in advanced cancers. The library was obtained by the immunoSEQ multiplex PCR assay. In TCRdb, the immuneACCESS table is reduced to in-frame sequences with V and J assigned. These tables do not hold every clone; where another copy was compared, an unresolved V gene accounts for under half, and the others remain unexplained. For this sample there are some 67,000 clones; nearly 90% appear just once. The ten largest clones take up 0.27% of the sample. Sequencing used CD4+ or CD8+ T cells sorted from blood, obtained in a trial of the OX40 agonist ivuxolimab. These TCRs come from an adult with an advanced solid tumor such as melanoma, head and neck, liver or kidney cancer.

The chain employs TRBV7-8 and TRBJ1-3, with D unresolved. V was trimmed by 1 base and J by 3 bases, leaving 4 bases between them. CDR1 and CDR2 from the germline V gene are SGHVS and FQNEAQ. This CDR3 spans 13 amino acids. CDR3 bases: TGTGCCAGCAGCTTAGGGCTTGGAAACACCATATATTTT. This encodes CASSLGLGNTIYF.

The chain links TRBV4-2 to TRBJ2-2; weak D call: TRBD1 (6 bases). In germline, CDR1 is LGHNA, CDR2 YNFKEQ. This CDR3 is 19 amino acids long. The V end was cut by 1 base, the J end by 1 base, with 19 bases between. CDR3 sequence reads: CASSQVGQGIIRNTGELFF. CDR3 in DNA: TGTGCCAGCAGCCAAGTAGGTCAGGGGATTATTAGGAACACCGGGGAGCTGTTTTTT.

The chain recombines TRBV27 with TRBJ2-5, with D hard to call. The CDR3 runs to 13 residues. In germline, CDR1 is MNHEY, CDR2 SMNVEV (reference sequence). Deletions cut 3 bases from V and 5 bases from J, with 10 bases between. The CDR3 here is CASSLTRSETQYF. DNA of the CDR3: TGTGCCAGCAGTTTGACAAGGTCTGAGACCCAGTACTTC.

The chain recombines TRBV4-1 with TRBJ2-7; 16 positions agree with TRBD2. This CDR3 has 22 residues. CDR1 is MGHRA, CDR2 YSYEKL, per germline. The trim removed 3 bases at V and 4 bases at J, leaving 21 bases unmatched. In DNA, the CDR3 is TGCGCCAGCAGCCACCAAATACCGGGACTAGCGGGAGGGGCCGTTGCGAGATACGAGCAGTACTTC. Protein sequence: CASSHQIPGLAGGAVARYEQYF.

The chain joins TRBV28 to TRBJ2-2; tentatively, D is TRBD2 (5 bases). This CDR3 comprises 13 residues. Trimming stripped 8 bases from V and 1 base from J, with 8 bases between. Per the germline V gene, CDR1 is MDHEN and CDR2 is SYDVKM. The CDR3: CASRAGNTGELFF. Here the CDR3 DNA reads TGTGCCAGCCGGGCGGGGAACACCGGGGAGCTGTTTTTT.

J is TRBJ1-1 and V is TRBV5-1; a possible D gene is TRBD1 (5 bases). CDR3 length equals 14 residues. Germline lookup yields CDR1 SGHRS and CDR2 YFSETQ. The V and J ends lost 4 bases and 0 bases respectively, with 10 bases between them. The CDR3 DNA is TGCGCCAGCAGCCAAGGGACGGTGAACACTGAAGCTTTCTTT. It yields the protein CASSQGTVNTEAFF.

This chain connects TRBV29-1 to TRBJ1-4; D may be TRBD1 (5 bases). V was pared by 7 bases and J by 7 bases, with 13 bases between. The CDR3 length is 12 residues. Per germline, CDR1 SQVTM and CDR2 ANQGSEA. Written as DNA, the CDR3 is TGCAGCGCCCCGGGGCCGGGTGAAAAACTGTTTTTT. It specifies CSAPGPGEKLFF.

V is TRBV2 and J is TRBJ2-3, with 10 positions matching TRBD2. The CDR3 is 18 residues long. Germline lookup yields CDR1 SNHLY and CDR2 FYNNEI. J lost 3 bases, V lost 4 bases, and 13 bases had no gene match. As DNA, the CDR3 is TGTGCCAGCAGTGGGGCTAGCGGGAGTACTAGGCAGACAGATACGCAGTATTTT. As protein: CASSGASGSTRQTDTQYF.

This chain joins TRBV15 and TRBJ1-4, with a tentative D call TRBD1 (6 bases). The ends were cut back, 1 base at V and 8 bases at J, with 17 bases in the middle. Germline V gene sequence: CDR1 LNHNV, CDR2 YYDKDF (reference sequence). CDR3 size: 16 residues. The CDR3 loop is CATSRGGGGREEKLFF. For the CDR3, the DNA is TGTGCCACCAGCAGAGGGGGCGGGGGGCGAGAAGAAAAACTGTTTTTT.

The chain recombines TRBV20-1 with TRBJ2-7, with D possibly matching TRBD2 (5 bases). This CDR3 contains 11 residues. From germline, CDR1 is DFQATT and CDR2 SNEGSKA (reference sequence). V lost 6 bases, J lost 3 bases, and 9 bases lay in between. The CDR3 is CSAPEGYEQYF. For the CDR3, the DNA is TGCAGTGCCCCCGAGGGCTACGAGCAGTACTTC.

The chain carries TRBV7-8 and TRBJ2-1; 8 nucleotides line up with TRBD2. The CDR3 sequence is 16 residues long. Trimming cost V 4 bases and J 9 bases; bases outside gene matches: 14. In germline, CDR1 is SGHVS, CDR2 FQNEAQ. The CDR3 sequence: CASSSLGTSSGGEQFF. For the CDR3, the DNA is TGTGCCAGCAGCTCACTTGGGACTAGTAGTGGGGGTGAGCAGTTCTTC.

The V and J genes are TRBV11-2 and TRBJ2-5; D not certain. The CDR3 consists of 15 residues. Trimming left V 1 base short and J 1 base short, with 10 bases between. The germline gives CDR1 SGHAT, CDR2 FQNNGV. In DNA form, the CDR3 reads TGTGCCAGCAGCTTAGGTCGCCTACCCCAAGAGACCCAGTACTTC. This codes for CASSLGRLPQETQYF. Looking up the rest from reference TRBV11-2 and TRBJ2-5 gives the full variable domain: EAGVAQSPRYKIIEKRQSVAFWCNPISGHATLYWYQQILGQGPKLLIQFQNNGVVDDSQLPKDRFSAERLKGVDSTLKIQPAKLEDSAVYLCASSLGRLPQETQYFGPGTRLLVL.

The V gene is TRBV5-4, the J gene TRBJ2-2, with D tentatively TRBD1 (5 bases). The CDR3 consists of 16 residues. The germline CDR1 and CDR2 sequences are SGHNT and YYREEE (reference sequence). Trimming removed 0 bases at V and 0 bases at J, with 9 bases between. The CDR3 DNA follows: TGTGCCAGCAGCTTGGATCTGGGGCCGAACACCGGGGAGCTGTTTTTT. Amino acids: CASSLDLGPNTGELFF.

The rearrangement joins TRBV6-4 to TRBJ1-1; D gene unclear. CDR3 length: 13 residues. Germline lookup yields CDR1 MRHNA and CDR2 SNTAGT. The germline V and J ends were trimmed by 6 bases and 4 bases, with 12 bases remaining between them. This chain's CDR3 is CASSPGLGTEAFF. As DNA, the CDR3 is TGTGCCAGCAGCCCTGGGCTGGGCACTGAAGCTTTCTTT.

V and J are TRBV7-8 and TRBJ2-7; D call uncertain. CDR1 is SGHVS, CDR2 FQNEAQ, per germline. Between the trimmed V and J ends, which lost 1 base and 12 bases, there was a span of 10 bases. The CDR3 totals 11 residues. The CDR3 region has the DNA TGTGCCAGCAGCTTAGTAGCACAGCGGTACTTC. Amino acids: CASSLVAQRYF.

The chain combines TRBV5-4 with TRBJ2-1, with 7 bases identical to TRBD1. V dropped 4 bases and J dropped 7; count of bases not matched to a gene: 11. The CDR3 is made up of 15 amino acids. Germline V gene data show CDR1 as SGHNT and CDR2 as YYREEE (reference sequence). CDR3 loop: CASSGRQGKLNEQFF. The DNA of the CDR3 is TGTGCCAGCAGCGGAAGACAGGGAAAGTTGAATGAGCAGTTCTTC.

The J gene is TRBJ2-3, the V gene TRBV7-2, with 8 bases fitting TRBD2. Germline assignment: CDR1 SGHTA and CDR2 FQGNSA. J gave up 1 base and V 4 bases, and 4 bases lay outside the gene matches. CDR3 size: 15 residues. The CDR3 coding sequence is TGTGCCAGCAGCTCCCAAGCGGGGGGCACAGATACGCAGTATTTT. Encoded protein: CASSSQAGGTDTQYF.

The CDR3 loop is CASSEGGGLEKLFF. The CDR3, as DNA: TGTGCCAGCAGTGAAGGGGGGGGGCTAGAAAAACTGTTTTTT. The chain uses TRBV6-1 and TRBJ1-4; D might be TRBD1 (6 bases). This CDR3 region has 14 residues. Trimming shortened V by 1 base and J by 8 bases, and 11 bases separated the two germline ends. Germline CDR1 is MNHNS and CDR2 is SASEGT.

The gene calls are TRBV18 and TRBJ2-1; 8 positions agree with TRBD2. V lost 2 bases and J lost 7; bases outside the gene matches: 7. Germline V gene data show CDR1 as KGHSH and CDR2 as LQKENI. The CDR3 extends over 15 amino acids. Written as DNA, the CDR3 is TGTGCCAGCTCACCATGGGCGGGAGGATCAAATGAGCAGTTCTTC. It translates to CASSPWAGGSNEQFF.

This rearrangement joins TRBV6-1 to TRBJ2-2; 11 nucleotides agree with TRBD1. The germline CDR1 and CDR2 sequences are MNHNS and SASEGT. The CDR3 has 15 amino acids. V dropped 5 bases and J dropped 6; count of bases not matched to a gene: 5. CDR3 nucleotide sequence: TGTGCCAGCAGTCGGACAGGGGGCCCTGCCGGGGAGCTGTTTTTT. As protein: CASSRTGGPAGELFF.

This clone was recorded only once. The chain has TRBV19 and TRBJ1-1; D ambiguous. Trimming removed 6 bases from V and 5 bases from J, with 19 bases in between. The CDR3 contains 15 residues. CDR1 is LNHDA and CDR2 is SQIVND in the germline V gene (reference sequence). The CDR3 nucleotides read TGTGCCAGTAGGGTTGAGGCGGTTGGAACGACTGAAGCTTTCTTT. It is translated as CASRVEAVGTTEAFF.

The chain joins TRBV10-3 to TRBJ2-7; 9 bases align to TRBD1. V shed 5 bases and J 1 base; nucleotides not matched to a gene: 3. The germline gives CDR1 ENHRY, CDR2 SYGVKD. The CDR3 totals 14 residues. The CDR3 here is CAISPGTGSYEQYF. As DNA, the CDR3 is TGTGCCATCAGTCCCGGGACAGGGTCCTACGAGCAGTACTTC.

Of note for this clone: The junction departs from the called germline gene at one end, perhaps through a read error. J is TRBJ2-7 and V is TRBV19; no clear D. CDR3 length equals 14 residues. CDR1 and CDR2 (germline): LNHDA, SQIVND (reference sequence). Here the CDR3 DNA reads TGTGCCAGTAGCCCCTCCTCCAGACCTTACGAGCAGCACTTC. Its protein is CASSPSSRPYEQHF.

The CDR3, as DNA: TGTGCCAGCAGCTTCACAGTGAGCACAGATACGCAGTATTTT. Encoded protein: CASSFTVSTDTQYF. The gene calls are TRBV7-9 and TRBJ2-3; D is unresolved. V was trimmed by 3 bases and J by 0 bases, leaving 7 bases between them. There are 14 residues in the CDR3. Germline V gives CDR1 SEHNR, CDR2 FQNEAQ (reference sequence).

The CDR3 DNA follows: TGTGCCAGCAGTTTAAACTCTGGAAACACCATATATTTT. Amino acids: CASSLNSGNTIYF. The chain joins TRBV6-6 to TRBJ1-3, with no clear D. The CDR3 length is 13 residues. The V end was cut by 4 bases, the J end by 0 bases, with 4 bases between. Germline V gene lookup returns CDR1 MNHNY and CDR2 SVGAGI (reference sequence).

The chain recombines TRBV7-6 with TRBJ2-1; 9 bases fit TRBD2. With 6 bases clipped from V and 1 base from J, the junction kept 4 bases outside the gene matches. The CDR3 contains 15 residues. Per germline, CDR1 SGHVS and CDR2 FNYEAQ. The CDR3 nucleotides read TGTGCCAGCAGGTCACTAGCGGGTTCCTACAATGAGCAGTTCTTC. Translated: CASRSLAGSYNEQFF.

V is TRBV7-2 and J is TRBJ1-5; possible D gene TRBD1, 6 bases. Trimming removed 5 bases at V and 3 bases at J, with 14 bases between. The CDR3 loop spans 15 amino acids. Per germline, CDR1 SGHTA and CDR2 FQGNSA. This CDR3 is CASSPQTGSNQPQHF. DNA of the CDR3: TGTGCCAGCAGCCCCCAGACAGGCTCCAATCAGCCCCAGCATTTT.

Here the CDR3 DNA reads TGTGCTAGTGGTTTGGTACGCCATGAGCAGTTCTTC. Amino acid sequence: CASGLVRHEQFF. The chain employs TRBV12-5 and TRBJ2-1; D not resolved. V lost 0 bases and J lost 8, with 5 bases in between. The CDR3 runs 12 residues. In germline, CDR1 is LGHNT, CDR2 FRNRAP.

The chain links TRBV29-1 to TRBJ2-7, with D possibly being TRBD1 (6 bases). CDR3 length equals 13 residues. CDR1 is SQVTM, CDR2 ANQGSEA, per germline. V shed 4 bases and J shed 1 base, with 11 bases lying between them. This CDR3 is CSVVPGQSYEQYF. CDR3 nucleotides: TGCAGCGTTGTGCCCGGACAGTCCTACGAGCAGTACTTC.

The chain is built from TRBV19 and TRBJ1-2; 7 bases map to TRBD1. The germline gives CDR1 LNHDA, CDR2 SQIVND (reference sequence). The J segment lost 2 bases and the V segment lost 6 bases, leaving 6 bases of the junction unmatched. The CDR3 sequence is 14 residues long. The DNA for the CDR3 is TGTGCCAGTAGGGACAGGTATACCAACTATGGCTACACCTTC. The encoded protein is CASRDRYTNYGYTF.

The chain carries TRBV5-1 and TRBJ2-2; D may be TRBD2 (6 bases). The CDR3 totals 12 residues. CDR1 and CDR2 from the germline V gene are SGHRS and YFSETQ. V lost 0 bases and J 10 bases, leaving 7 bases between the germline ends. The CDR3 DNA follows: TGCGCCAGCAGCTTGGGGCGGGAGGAGCTGTTTTTT. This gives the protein CASSLGREELFF.